Sequencing of this T cell receptor (beta chain) was carried out in a study of blood T cell repertoires in COVID-19. At the level of the study: T cells, B-cell-depleted T cells, or PBMCs provided the cDNA or gDNA that served as material.

Only in-frame clones appear in the TCRdb table, and some are missing; sequencing was by immunoSEQ multiplex PCR. This sample has fewer than 250,000 clones, with roughly 80% found just once. The CDR3 loop spans 15 amino acids. V shed 2 bases, J shed 11 bases, and the junction held 13 bases outside the gene matches. CDR1 is KGHSH and CDR2 is LQKENI in the germline V gene. The clonotype originates from a woman aged 60-75 years with COVID-19, enrolled during active disease. V usage is TRBV18 and J usage is TRBJ2-7; 9 bases agree with TRBD1. The sample comprised peripheral blood. The CDR3 sequence is CASSPSPDRGTLEYF. The DNA for the CDR3 is TGTGCCAGCTCACCATCCCCGGACAGGGGTACGCTGGAGTACTTC.